The T cell receptor (beta chain) described here comes from a study of blood T cell repertoires in COVID-19 (dated by TCRdb to 2018 to 2021). The study in broad terms: Samples covering the acute and convalescent phases of COVID-19 were provided by collaborators in the United States, Italy and Spain. The repertoires were made available in a free public database intended to serve as a resource for research on the immune response to SARS-CoV-2. Samples were obtained from the ongoing ImmuneRACE study (first 160 participants) and from over a thousand subjects provided by 6 global collaborators. Where available, HLA class I and class II types were obtained from metadata supplied by the sample provider rather than from assay-based typing. Nearly every sample came with metadata listing a de-identified subject ID, COVID-19 status, age in years and sex. The material from the prospective study consisted of cDNA or gDNA derived from T cells, B-cell-depleted T cells, or PBMCs. The dataset comprised deeply sampled blood TCRbeta repertoires from subjects exposed to, actively infected with, or recovered from COVID-19. What the authors observed across the whole study: Clinical and demographic metadata were provided uncurated, with the amount varying by source and participant.

The germline V gene supplies CDR1 SNHLY and CDR2 FYNNEI. Trimming leaves V shorter by 6 bases and J shorter by 4 bases, with the junction holding 11 bases beyond the gene matches. Including cysteine and phenylalanine, the CDR3 has 15 amino acids. The kept DNA is CDR3 alone, 45 bases in frame from the first base. Collaborating institutions collected whole blood in K2EDTA tubes following their own protocols. Collaborator samples were shipped for TCRbeta analysis as frozen whole blood, isolated PBMCs, or DNA extracted from either sample type. For this clone: This receptor's antigen is unknown. No qualities accompany the bases; no much larger clone lies one base away.

TCRbeta CDR3 regions were amplified from genomic DNA by means of the immunoSEQ Assay, a bias-controlled multiplex PCR. On the study's bioinformatics: The number of nucleated cells in each sample was estimated from the amplification of reference gene primers within the assay. To quantify the absolute abundance of each unique TCRbeta CDR3 rearrangement, sequence reads were collapsed and filtered. For each sample, productive Simpson clonality was calculated as the square root of Simpson's diversity index across productive rearrangements. TCRdb holds this immuneACCESS table with in-frame rearrangements only. Some clones are missing; in checked studies, unresolved V genes explain under half, and the rest has no known cause. V and J calls and clone size are given by that table; D and trimming were obtained from the DNA. The sample profile shows just over 95,000 clones; around 81% of them were found once. The ten most abundant clones make up over 3.5% of the sample.

This TCR came from a man aged 55 to 70 with acute or convalescent COVID-19. In this chain, TRBV2 is recombined with TRBJ2-5; 7 middle bases align to TRBD2. The specimen was peripheral blood. In nucleotides, the sequence is TGTGCCAGCAGCCCCGCGTTAGCGGGCGGAGAGACCCAGTACTTC. It translates to CASSPALAGGETQYF.